The source of this T cell receptor (beta chain) is a study of PD-L1 blockade in urothelial cancer. Whole-study context: Bladder-origin urothelial cancer in males covered about nine tenths of the roughly 30 patients. Whole-study findings and limits: At the 3-week point, tumor-associated blood clones expanded more in durable-benefit patients.

This clone was recorded once. What it recognizes is unknown. The time point: pretreatment peripheral blood. Patients had urothelial carcinoma that was locally advanced or metastatic. Synthetic TCR analog templates were spiked into all PCRs individually. Assay: immunoSEQ multiplex PCR; the TCRdb copy retains only in-frame clones and omits some. The repertoire holds 90,000 or so clones, with around 87% as singletons. The ends lost 5 bases at V and 5 bases at J; junction bases unmatched: 6. CDR3 length: 13 residues. CDR1 is SGHTS, CDR2 YDEGEE, per germline. The sample in question was PBMCs, obtained around atezolizumab (anti-PD-L1) treatment. This sequence was found in a man between 60 and 70 years old with urothelial cancer. The chain combines TRBV5-8 with TRBJ1-2; 7 nucleotides agree with TRBD1. The CDR3 nucleotides are TGTGCCAGCAGTATAGACAGGGTGTATGGCTACACCTTC. This gives the protein CASSIDRVYGYTF.